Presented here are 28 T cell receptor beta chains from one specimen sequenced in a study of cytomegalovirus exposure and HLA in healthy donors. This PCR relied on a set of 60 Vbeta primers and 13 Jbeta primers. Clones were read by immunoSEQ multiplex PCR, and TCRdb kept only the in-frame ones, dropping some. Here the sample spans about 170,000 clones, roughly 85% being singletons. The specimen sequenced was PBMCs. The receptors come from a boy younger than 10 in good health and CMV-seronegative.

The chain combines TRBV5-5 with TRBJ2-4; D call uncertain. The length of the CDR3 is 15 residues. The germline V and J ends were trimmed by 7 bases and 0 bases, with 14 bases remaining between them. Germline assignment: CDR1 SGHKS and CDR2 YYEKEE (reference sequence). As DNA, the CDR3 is TGTGCCAGCCGAGGCCCTCTTCTAGCCAAAAACATTCAGTACTTC. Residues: CASRGPLLAKNIQYF.

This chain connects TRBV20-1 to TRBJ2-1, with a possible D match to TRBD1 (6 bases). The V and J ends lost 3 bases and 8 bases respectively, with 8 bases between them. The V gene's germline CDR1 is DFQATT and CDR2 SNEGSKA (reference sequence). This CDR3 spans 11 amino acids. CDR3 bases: TGCAGTGCTAGCCGGACAGATGAGCAGTTCTTC. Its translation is CSASRTDEQFF.

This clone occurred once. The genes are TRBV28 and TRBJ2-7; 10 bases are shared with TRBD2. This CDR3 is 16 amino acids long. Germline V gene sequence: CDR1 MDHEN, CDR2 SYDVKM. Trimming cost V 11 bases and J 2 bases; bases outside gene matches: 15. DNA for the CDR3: TGTGCCGACCGGGGAGGACTAGCGGAAATTACCTACGAGCAGTACTTC. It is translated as CADRGGLAEITYEQYF. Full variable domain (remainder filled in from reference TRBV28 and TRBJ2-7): DVKVTQSSRYLVKRTGEKVFLECVQDMDHENMFWYRQDPGLGLRLIYFSYDVKMKEKGDIPEGYSVSREKKERFSLILESASTNQTSMYLCADRGGLAEITYEQYFGPGTRLTVT.

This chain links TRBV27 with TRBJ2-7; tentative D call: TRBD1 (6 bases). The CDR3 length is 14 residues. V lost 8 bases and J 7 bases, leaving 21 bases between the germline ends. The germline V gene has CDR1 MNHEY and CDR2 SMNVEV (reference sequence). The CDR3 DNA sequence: TGTGCCAGCGCCATACAGGGCGGAGTTAGTGAGCAGTACTTC. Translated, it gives CASAIQGGVSEQYF.

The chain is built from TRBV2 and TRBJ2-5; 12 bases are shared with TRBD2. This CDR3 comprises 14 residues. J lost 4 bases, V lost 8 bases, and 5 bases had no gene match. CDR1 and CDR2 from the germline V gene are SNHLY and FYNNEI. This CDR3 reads CASGLTSGRETQYF. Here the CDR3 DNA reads TGTGCCAGCGGACTGACTAGCGGGAGAGAGACCCAGTACTTC.

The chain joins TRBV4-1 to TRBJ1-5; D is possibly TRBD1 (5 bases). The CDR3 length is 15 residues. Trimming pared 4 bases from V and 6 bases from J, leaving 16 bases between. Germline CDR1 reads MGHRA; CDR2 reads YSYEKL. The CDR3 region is CASSPTEMRGQPQHF. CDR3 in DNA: TGCGCCAGCAGCCCGACAGAAATGAGAGGTCAGCCCCAGCATTTT.

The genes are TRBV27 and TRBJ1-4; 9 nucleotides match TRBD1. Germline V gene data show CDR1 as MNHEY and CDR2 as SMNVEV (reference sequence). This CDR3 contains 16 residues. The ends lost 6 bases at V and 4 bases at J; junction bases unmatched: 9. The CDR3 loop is CASSPTQDRGNEKLFF. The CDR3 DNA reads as TGTGCCAGCAGCCCTACGCAGGACAGGGGTAATGAAAAACTGTTTTTT.

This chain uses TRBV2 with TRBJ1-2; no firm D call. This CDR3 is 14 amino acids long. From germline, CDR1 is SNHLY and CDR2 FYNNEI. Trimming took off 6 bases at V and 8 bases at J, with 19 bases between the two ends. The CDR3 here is CASSLGILKGGYTF. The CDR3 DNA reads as TGTGCCAGCAGCCTCGGGATACTCAAAGGGGGCTACACCTTC.

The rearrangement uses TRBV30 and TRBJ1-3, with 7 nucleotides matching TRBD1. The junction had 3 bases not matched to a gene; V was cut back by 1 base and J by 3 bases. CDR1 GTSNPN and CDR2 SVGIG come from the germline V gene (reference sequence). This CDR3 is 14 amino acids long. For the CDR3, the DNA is TGTGCCTGGAGTGGCCGGACAGGTGGAAACACCATATATTTT. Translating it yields CAWSGRTGGNTIYF.

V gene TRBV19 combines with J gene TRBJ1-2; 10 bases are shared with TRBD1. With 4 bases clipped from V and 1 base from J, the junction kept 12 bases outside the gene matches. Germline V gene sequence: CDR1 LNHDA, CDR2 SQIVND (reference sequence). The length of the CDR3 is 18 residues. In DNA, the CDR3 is TGTGCCAGTAGTACCAAGACAGGGGGCGCTTCAAATAACTATGGCTACACCTTC. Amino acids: CASSTKTGGASNNYGYTF. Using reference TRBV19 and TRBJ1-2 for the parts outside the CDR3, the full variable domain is DGGITQSPKYLFRKEGQNVTLSCEQNLNHDAMYWYRQDPGQGLRLIYYSQIVNDFQKGDIAEGYSVSREKKESFPLTVTSAQKNPTAFYLCASSTKTGGASNNYGYTFGSGTRLTVV.

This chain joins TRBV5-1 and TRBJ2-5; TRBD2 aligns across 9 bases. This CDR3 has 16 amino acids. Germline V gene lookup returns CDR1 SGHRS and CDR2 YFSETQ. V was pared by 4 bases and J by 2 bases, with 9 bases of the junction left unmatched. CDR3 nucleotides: TGCGCCAGCAGCGCAGCGCTGACTAGCGGACAAGAGACCCAGTACTTC. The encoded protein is CASSAALTSGQETQYF. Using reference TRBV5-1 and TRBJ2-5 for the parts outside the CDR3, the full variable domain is KAGVTQTPRYLIKTRGQQVTLSCSPISGHRSVSWYQQTPGQGLQFLFEYFSETQRNKGNFPGRFSGRQFSNSRSEMNVSTLELGDSALYLCASSAALTSGQETQYFGPGTRLLVL.

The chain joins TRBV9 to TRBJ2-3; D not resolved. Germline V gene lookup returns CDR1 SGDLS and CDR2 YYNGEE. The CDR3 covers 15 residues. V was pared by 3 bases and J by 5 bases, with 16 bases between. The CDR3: CASSGSVRLGDTQYF. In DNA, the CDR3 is TGTGCCAGCAGCGGGTCCGTGCGGTTGGGAGATACGCAGTATTTT.

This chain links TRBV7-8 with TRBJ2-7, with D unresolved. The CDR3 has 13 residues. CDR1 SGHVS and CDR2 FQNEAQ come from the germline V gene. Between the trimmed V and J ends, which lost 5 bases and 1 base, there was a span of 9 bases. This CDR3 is CASSRDSSYEQYF. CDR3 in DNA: TGTGCCAGCAGCAGAGATAGTTCCTACGAGCAGTACTTC.

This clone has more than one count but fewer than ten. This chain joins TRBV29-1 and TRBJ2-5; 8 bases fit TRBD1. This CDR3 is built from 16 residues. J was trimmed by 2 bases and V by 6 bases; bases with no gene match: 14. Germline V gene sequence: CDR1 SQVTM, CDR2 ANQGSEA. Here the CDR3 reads CSVTPQGAVRQETQYF. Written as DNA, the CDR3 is TGCAGCGTCACACCTCAGGGGGCAGTCAGACAAGAGACCCAGTACTTC.

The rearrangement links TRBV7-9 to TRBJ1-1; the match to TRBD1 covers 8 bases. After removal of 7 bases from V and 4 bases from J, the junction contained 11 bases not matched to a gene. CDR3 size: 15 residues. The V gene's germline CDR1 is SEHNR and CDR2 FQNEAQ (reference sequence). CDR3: CASTWTGNGGTEAFF. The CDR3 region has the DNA TGTGCCAGCACCTGGACAGGGAACGGGGGCACTGAAGCTTTCTTT.

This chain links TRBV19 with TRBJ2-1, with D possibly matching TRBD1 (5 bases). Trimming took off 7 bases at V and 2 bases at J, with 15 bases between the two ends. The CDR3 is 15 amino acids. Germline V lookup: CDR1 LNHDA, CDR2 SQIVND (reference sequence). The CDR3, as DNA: TGTGCCAGTACTCCAGGGAATGGGGCCTACAATGAGCAGTTCTTC. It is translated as CASTPGNGAYNEQFF. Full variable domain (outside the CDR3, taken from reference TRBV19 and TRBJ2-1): DGGITQSPKYLFRKEGQNVTLSCEQNLNHDAMYWYRQDPGQGLRLIYYSQIVNDFQKGDIAEGYSVSREKKESFPLTVTSAQKNPTAFYLCASTPGNGAYNEQFFGPGTRLTVL.

CDR3 bases: TGTGCCAGCAGCCCCAACCCAGCAGGCGGGAGGGCCGGAGAGACCCAGTACTTC. Protein: CASSPNPAGGRAGETQYF. This rearrangement joins TRBV4-2 to TRBJ2-5, with 9 positions matching TRBD2. The germline gives CDR1 LGHNA, CDR2 YNFKEQ. This CDR3 has 18 amino acids. V was pared by 4 bases and J by 4 bases, with 16 bases of the junction left unmatched.

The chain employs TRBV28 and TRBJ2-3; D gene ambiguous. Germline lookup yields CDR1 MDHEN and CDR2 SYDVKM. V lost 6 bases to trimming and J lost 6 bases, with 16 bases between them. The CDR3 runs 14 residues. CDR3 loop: CASRPVSARDTQYF. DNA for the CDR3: TGTGCCAGCAGGCCAGTCTCGGCTAGGGATACGCAGTATTTT.

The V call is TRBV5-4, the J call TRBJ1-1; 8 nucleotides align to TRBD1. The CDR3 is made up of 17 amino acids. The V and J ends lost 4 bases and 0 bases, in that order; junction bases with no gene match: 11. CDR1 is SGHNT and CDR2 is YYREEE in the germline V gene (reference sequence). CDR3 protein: CASSHNGQGYMNTEAFF. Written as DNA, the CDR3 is TGTGCCAGCAGCCATAATGGACAGGGATACATGAACACTGAAGCTTTCTTT.

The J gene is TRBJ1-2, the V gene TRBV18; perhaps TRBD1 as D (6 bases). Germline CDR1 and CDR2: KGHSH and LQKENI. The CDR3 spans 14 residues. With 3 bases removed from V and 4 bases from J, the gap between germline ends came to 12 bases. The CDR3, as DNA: TGTGCCAGCTCACCCGGTGGACAGCTCTATGGCTACACCTTC. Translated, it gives CASSPGGQLYGYTF.

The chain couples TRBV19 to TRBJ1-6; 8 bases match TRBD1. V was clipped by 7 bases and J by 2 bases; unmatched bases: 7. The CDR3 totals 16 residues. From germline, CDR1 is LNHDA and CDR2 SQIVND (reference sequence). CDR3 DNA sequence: TGTGCCAGTACCGGGACAGGATTAACCTATAATTCACCCCTCCACTTT. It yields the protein CASTGTGLTYNSPLHF.

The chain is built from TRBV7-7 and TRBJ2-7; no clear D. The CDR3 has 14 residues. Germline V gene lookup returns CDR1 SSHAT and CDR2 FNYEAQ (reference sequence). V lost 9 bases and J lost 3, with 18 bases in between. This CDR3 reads CASLFVPHNYEQYV. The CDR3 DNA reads TGTGCCAGTCTATTCGTCCCACACAACTACGAGCAGTACGTC.

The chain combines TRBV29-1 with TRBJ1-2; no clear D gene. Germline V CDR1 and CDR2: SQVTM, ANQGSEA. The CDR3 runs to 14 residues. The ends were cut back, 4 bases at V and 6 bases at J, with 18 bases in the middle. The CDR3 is CSVGPGTRVDGYTF. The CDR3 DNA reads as TGCAGCGTTGGCCCCGGAACACGGGTAGATGGCTACACCTTC.

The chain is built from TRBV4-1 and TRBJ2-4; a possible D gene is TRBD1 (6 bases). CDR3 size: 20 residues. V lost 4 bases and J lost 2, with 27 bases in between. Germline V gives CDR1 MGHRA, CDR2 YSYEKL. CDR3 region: CASSPRFFEGVTMTKNIQYF. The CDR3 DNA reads TGCGCCAGCAGCCCCAGATTCTTCGAGGGGGTGACCATGACCAAAAACATTCAGTACTTC.

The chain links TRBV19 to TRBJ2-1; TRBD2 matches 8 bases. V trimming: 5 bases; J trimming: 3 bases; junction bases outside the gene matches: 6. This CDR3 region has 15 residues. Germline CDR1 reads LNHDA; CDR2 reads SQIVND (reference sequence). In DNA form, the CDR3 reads TGTGCCAGTAGTCCCCTGGGGACTAGCTACAATGAGCAGTTCTTC. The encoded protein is CASSPLGTSYNEQFF.

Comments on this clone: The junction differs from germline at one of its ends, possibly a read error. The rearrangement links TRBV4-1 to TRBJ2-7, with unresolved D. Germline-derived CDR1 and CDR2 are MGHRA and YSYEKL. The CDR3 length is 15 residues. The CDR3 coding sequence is TGTGCCAGCAGCCAAGAACGGTGGAGTGACTACGAGCAGTACTTC. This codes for CASSQERWSDYEQYF.

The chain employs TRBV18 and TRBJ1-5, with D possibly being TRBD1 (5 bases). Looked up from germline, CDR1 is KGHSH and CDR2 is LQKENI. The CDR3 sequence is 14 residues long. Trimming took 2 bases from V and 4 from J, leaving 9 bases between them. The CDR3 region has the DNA TGTGCCAGCTCACCAGCGACAGCAAATCAGCCCCAGCATTTT. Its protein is CASSPATANQPQHF. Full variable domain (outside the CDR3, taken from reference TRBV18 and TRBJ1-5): NAGVMQNPRHLVRRRGQEARLRCSPMKGHSHVYWYRQLPEEGLKFMVYLQKENIIDESGMPKERFSAEFPKEGPSILRIQQVVRGDSAAYFCASSPATANQPQHFGDGTRLSIL.

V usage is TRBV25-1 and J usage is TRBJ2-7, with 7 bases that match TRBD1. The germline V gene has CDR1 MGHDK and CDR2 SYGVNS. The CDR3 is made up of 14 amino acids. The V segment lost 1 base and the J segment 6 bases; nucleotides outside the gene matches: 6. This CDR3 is CASSEFAPGGEQYF. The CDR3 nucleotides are TGTGCCAGCAGTGAATTTGCGCCAGGGGGCGAGCAGTACTTC.